This TCR beta chain was captured in a study of CD8+CD57+ T cells in acquired aplastic anemia. Overall study context: The sorted CD4+ and CD8+ cells yielded an average approximately 3 ug of DNA.

TCR beta VDJ and CDR3 were profiled, and genomic DNA was the template. TCRdb reprocessed the reads via MiXCR and lists one record per CDR3 protein. Among roughly 150,000 distinct CDR3 sequences listed, more than 45% were seen once. All sequencing subjects had displayed CD8+CD57+ cell expansion on flow cytometry. Patients had not yet gotten any therapy when their blood was taken for sampling. With 2 bases removed from V and 1 base from J, the gap between germline ends came to 13 bases. The CDR3 is 17 amino acids. Germline CDR1 KGHDR, CDR2 SFDVKD. This clonotype was sampled from a human donor with aplastic anemia. Sequencing used sorted CD4+, CD8+, or CD8+CD57+ T cells (not recorded which) from PBMCs. The chain joins TRBV24-1 to TRBJ2-2; weak D call: TRBD1 (5 bases). The CDR3, as DNA: TGTGCCACCAGTGATTCTCAGGGTGGGGAGAACACCGGGGAGCTGTTTTTT. Translating gives CATSDSQGGENTGELFF.